Detailed here is one T cell receptor (beta chain). The table came from immunoSEQ multiplex PCR; TCRdb's copy has only in-frame clones and leaves some out. The sample has over 150,000 clones; 96% are singletons. V was shortened by 2 bases and J by 0 bases, with 11 bases between the two germline ends. CDR3 length: 15 residues. The germline V gene has CDR1 MDHEN and CDR2 SYDVKM. The data belong to a study of control samples from healthy donors and cancer patients. The sequence was obtained from a woman in her twenties or thirties in good health. Sequencing was done on a sample of blood. V gene TRBV28 combines with J gene TRBJ2-7; D possibly corresponds to TRBD1 (6 bases). This CDR3 reads CASSLGQTISYEQYF. Written as DNA, the CDR3 is TGTGCCAGCAGTTTAGGACAGACTATCTCCTACGAGCAGTACTTC.